The clone carrying this TCR beta chain was picked up a small number of times. Its specificity is not known. CDR1 SGHAT and CDR2 FQNNGV come from the germline V gene. This CDR3 has 16 amino acids. V trimming: 4 bases; J trimming: 3 bases; junction bases outside the gene matches: 4. These data are taken from a study of T-cell reconstitution after alpha-beta-depleted transplantation in children. Findings and limits, study-wide: It was surviving recipient T cells and thymic progenitors that gave some patients high TCRbeta diversity at day 60. Expanded clones from the graft, numbering several hundred, reportedly supplied alpha-beta T cells about two months after transplant. Newly generated T cells supplied most T-cell counts and diversity one year post-transplant.

The library targeted TCRbeta and was prepared with unique molecular identifiers. From the PCR reads, TCRdb called clonotypes with MiXCR, one entry per CDR3 protein. The sample lists about 290,000 distinct CDR3 sequences, 6.5% to 9% occurring once. This sequence was found in a female patient aged 2 to 10 who had a stem cell transplant for Fanconi anemia, so the T cells may come from the graft donor. V is TRBV11-2 and J is TRBJ2-1, with TRBD2 identical over 12 bases. Here the sequenced sample was peripheral blood, taken 360 days after TCRalphabeta/CD19-depleted stem cell transplant. The CDR3 bases are TGTGCCAGCAGCTGGCTAGCGGGAGGGAGCTACAATGAGCAGTTCTTC. It is translated as CASSWLAGGSYNEQFF.